This T cell receptor beta chain came from a study of brain T cells in children with intractable seizures. Findings and caveats of the study: Only CDR3 sequence similarity suggested viral specificity, without known HCMV serostatus.

V lost 4 bases and J lost 7; bases outside the gene matches: 9. CDR3 length equals 14 residues. Germline CDR1 MDHEN, CDR2 SYDVKM. The protocol was immunoSEQ multiplex PCR, while the TCRdb copy is restricted to in-frame clones and leaves out a portion. The sample holds about 340,000 clones, about 94% seen once. About this clone: What it binds is not known.

As for time point: blood from clinic visit 5 months post-surgery; TSC patient then seizure free. The sequenced cases were selected for having the highest brain T cell transcript signatures. Pre-surgery treatment included at least one anti-epileptic drug. The source of this sequence is a boy under three years old with tuberous sclerosis and intractable seizures. Source: peripheral blood, taken more than 4 months after surgery. The chain links TRBV28 to TRBJ1-1, with 7 nucleotides matching TRBD1. CDR3: CASSSLMGTVEAFF. CDR3 nucleotides: TGTGCCAGCAGTTCCCTTATGGGGACAGTTGAAGCTTTCTTT.